This TCR beta chain was observed in a study of CD8 T cells in Susac syndrome. The CDR3 consists of 15 residues. Germline CDR1 is SGHRS and CDR2 is YFSETQ. V dropped 1 base and J dropped 4 bases, with 13 bases sitting between them. CD8+ and CD4+ blood T cells underwent TCR beta sequencing. TEMRA cells were FACS-enriched, unlike CD8+ and CD4+ T cells, which were negatively isolated. Reverse transcription of roughly 0.5 to 1 ug RNA was carried out with random hexamers. Multiplex PCR with immunoSEQ amplified the TCR beta CDR3 across 54 Vbeta and 13 Jbeta. MiXCR was run by TCRdb on the immunoSEQ multiplex PCR reads, yielding one entry per CDR3 protein. The top ten clones hold roughly 0.08% of a sample with under 200,000 distinct CDR3 sequences, about 91% of them seen once.

The sample was CD4+ T cells from PBMCs. The clonotype comes from a human donor in good health. The V call is TRBV5-1, the J call TRBJ2-3, with TRBD2 as a possible D gene (6 bases). The CDR3 region is CASSLRGLQPDTQYF. CDR3 nucleotides: TGCGCCAGCAGCTTGCGGGGACTGCAACCAGATACGCAGTATTTT.